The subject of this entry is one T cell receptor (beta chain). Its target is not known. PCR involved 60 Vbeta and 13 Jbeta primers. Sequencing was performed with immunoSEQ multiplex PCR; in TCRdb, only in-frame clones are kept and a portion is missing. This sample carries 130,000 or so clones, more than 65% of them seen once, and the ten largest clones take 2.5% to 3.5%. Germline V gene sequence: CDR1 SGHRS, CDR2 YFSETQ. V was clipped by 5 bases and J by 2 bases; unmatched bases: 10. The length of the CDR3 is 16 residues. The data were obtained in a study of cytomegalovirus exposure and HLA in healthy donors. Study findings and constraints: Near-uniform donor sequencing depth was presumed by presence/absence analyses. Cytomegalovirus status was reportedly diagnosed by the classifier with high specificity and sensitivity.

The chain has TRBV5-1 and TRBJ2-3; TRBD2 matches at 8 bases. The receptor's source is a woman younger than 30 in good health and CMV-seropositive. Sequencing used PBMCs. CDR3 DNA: TGCGCCAGCAGGGTTCGGAGAGCGGGGGACACAGATACGCAGTATTTT. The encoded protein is CASRVRRAGDTDTQYF.